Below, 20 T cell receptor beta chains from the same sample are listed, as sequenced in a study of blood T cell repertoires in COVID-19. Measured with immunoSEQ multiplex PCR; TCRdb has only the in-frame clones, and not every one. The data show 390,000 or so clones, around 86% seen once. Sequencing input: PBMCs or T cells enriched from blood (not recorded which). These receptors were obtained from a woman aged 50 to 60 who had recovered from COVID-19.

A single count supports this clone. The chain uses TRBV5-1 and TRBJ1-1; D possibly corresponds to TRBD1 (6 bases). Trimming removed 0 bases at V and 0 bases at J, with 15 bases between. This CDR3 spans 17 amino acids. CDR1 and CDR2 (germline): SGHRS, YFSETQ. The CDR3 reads CASSLEGVNFLNTEAFF. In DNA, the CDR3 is TGCGCCAGCAGCTTGGAGGGGGTTAATTTCCTGAACACTGAAGCTTTCTTT.

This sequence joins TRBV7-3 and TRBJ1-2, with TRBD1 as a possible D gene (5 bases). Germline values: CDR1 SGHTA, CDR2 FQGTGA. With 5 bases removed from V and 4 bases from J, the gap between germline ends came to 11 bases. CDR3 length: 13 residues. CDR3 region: CASSPGGTYGYTF. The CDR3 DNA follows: TGTGCCAGCAGCCCCGGAGGGACCTATGGCTACACCTTC.

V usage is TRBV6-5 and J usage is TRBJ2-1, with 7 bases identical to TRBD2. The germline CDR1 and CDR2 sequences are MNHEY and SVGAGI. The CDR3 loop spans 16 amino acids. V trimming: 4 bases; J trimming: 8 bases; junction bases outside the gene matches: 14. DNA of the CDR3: TGTGCCAGCAGTTTCACCGGGACTACCCTGTGGGATGAGCAGTTCTTC. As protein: CASSFTGTTLWDEQFF.

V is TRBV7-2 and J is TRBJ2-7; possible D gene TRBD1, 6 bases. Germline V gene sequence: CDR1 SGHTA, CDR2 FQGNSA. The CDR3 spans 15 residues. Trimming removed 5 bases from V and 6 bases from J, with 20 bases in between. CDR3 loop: CASSPVVGAPLEQYF. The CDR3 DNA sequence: TGTGCCAGCAGCCCAGTCGTGGGGGCCCCACTCGAGCAGTACTTC.

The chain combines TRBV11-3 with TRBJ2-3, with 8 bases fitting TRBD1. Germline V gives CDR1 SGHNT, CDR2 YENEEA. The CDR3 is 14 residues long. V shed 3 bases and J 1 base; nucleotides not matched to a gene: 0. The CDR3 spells CASSLGQGTDTQYF. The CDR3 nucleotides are TGTGCCAGCAGCTTGGGACAGGGCACAGATACGCAGTATTTT.

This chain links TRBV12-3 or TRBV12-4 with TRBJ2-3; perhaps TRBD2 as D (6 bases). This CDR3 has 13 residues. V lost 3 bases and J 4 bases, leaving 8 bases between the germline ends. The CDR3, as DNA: TGTGCCAGCAGTTTTGGAGGGTCAGATACGCAGTATTTT. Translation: CASSFGGSDTQYF.

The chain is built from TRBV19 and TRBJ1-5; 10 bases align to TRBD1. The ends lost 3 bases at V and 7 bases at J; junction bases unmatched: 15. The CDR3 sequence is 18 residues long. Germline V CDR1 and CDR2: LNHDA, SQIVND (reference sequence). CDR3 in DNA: TGTGCCAGTAGTATCTCCTCCGGGACAGGGGTAGGTGGGCAGCCCCAGCATTTT. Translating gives CASSISSGTGVGGQPQHF.

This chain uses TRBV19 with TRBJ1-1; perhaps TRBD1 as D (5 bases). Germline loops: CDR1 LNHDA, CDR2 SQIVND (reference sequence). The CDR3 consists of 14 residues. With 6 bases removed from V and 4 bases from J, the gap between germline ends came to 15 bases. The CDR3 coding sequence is TGTGCCAGTAGCAGCCAGGGCATGGGCACTGAAGCTTTCTTT. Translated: CASSSQGMGTEAFF.

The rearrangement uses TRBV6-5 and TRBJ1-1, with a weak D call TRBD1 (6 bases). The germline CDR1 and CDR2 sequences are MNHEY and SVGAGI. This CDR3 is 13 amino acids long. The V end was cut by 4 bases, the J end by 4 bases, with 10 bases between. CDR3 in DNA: TGTGCCAGCAGTTTCCAGGGGAGCACTGAAGCTTTCTTT. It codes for CASSFQGSTEAFF.

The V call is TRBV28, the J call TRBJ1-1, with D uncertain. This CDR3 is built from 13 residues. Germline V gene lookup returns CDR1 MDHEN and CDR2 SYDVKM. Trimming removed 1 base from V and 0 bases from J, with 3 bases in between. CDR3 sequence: CASSLSLNTEAFF. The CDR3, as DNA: TGTGCCAGCAGTTTATCTCTGAACACTGAAGCTTTCTTT.

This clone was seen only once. DNA of the CDR3: TGTGCCAGCAGTCCCGGCAGGAACTATGGCTACACCTTC. It codes for CASSPGRNYGYTF. This chain connects TRBV12-3 or TRBV12-4 to TRBJ1-2; D is undetermined. CDR3 length: 13 residues. Trimming shortened V by 5 bases and J by 2 bases, and 9 bases separated the two germline ends.

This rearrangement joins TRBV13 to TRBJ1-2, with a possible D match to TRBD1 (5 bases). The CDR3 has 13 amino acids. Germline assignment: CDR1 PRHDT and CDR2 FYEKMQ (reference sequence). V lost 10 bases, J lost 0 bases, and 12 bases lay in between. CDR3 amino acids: CATAGDSNYGYTF. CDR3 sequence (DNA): TGTGCCACCGCGGGGGACTCTAACTATGGCTACACCTTC.

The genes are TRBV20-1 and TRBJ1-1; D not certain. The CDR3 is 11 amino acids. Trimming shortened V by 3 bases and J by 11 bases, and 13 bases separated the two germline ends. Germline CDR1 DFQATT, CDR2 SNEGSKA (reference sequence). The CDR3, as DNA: TGCAGTGCTAGTTGGAACCGAGGTGCTTTCTTT. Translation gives CSASWNRGAFF.

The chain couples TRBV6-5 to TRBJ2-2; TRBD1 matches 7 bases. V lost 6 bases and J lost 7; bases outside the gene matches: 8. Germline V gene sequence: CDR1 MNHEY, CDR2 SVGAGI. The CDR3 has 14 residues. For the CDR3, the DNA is TGTGCCAGCAGCCCGACAGGGACGAACGGGGAGCTGTTTTTT. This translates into CASSPTGTNGELFF.

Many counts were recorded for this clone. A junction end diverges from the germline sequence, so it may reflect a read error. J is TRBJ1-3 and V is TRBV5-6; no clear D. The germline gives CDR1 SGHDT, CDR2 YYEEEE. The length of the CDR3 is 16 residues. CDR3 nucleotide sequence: TGTGCCAGCACCTTGCTGTCGTCAGGTAGTAAGCACACCATATATTTT. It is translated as CASTLLSSGSKHTIYF. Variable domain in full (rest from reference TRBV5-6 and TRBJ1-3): DAGVTQSPTHLIKTRGQQVTLRCSPKSGHDTVSWYQQALGQGPQFIFQYYEEEERQRGNFPDRFSGHQFPNYSSELNVNALLLGDSALYLCASTLLSSGSKHTIYFGEGSWLTVV.

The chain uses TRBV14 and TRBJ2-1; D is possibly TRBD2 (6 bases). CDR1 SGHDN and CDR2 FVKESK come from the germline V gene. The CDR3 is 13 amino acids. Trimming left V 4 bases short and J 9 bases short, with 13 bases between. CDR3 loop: CASSPRTIGEQFF. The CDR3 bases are TGTGCCAGCAGCCCTCGGACTATCGGTGAGCAGTTCTTC.

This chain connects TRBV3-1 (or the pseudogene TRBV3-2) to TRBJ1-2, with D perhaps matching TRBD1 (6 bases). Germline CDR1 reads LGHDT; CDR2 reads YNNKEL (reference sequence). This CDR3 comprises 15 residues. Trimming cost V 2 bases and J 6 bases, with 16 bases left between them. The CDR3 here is CASSQFPPGDHGYTF. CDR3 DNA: TGTGCCAGCAGCCAATTCCCCCCAGGGGACCATGGCTACACCTTC.

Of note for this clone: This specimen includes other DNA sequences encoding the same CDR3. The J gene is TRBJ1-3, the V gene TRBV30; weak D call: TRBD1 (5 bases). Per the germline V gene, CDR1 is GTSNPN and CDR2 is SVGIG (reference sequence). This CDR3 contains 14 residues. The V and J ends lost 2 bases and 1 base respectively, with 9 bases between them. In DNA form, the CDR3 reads TGTGCCTGGAGTCGTGGGGCTTCTGGAAACACCATATATTTT. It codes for CAWSRGASGNTIYF.

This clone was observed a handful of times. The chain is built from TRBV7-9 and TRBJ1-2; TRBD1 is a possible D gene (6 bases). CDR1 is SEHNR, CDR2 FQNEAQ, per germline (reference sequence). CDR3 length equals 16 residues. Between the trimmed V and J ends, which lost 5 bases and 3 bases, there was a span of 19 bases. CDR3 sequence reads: CASSLSRGGPDYGYTF. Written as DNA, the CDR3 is TGTGCCAGCAGCCTATCTCGGGGGGGGCCTGACTATGGCTACACCTTC.

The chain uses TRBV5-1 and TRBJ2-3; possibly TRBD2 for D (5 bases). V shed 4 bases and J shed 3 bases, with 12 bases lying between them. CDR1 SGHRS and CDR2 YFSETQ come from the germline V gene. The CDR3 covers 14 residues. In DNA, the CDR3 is TGCGCCAGCAGCCCCGGTTCGGGGACAGATACGCAGTATTTT. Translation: CASSPGSGTDTQYF.